The next 16 T cell receptor beta chains were all read from a single sample in a study of cytomegalovirus exposure and HLA in healthy donors. Primers included in the PCR were 60 Vbeta and 13 Jbeta primers. The table came from immunoSEQ multiplex PCR; TCRdb's copy has only in-frame clones and leaves some out. The sample has roughly 100,000 clones; about 83% are singletons. Material for sequencing was PBMCs. The receptors derive from a female donor in good health and CMV-seropositive.

V is TRBV7-6 and J is TRBJ2-1; a weak D match, TRBD2 (5 bases). V lost 2 bases and J 0 bases, leaving 14 bases between the germline ends. The CDR3 covers 17 residues. Germline CDR1 and CDR2: SGHVS and FNYEAQ. CDR3 coding DNA: TGTGCCAGCAGCTTATTGGCCGGGGAAAGCTCCTACAATGAGCAGTTCTTC. This encodes CASSLLAGESSYNEQFF.

The chain has TRBV2 and TRBJ2-4; D perhaps matches TRBD1 (6 bases). Deletions cut 5 bases from V and 1 base from J, with 15 bases between. CDR3 length: 16 amino acids. In germline, CDR1 is SNHLY, CDR2 FYNNEI. In DNA, the CDR3 is TGTGCCAGCAGTATTCTGGGGGCGAGCGCCAAAAACATTCAGTACTTC. Translated, it gives CASSILGASAKNIQYF.

The chain couples TRBV5-4 to TRBJ2-1; 7 positions agree with TRBD1. Looked up from germline, CDR1 is SGHNT and CDR2 is YYREEE (reference sequence). The CDR3 runs 13 residues. Trimming took 6 bases from V and 5 from J; bases not matched to a gene: 5. The CDR3 loop is CASNKGTDNEQFF. Written as DNA, the CDR3 is TGTGCCAGCAACAAAGGGACAGACAATGAGCAGTTCTTC.

The chain carries TRBV15 and TRBJ1-2; possibly TRBD1 for D (6 bases). Germline V gene lookup returns CDR1 LNHNV and CDR2 YYDKDF (reference sequence). V was clipped by 3 bases and J by 8 bases, with 16 bases between them. CDR3 size: 14 residues. The CDR3 DNA reads TGTGCCACCAGCAGGTACAGGGACACGGGGGGCTACACCTTC. This encodes CATSRYRDTGGYTF. Complete variable domain (other parts from reference TRBV15 and TRBJ1-2): DAMVIQNPRYQVTQFGKPVTLSCSQTLNHNVMYWYQQKSSQAPKLLFHYYDKDFNNEADTPDNFQSRRPNTSFCFLDIRSPGLGDTAMYLCATSRYRDTGGYTFGSGTRLTVV.

V and J are TRBV6-1 and TRBJ1-2, with D uncertain. Looked up from germline, CDR1 is MNHNS and CDR2 is SASEGT. V was pared by 4 bases and J by 2 bases, with 17 bases between. The CDR3 runs 16 residues. The CDR3 reads CASSGRRFNSNYGYTF. The DNA of the CDR3 is TGTGCCAGCAGTGGGAGACGGTTTAATTCAAACTATGGCTACACCTTC.

V usage is TRBV9 and J usage is TRBJ2-7; no definite D call. The germline V gene encodes CDR1 SGDLS and CDR2 YYNGEE. The CDR3 has 15 residues. V dropped 4 bases and J dropped 4 bases, with 18 bases sitting between them. CDR3: CASSPGAERRYEQYF. The CDR3 DNA follows: TGTGCCAGCAGCCCCGGAGCTGAAAGGAGATACGAGCAGTACTTC.

This chain connects TRBV25-1 to TRBJ2-5, with TRBD1 identical over 9 bases. Per the germline V gene, CDR1 is MGHDK and CDR2 is SYGVNS. V lost 10 bases, J lost 5 bases, and 8 bases stayed unmatched. The CDR3 loop spans 13 amino acids. The CDR3 bases are TGTGCCACCCCTTTGGGACAGGGCGAGACCCAGTACTTC. As protein: CATPLGQGETQYF.

The chain joins TRBV4-1 to TRBJ2-7, with D tentatively TRBD1 (6 bases). Trimming removed 3 bases at V and 2 bases at J, with 14 bases between. In germline, CDR1 is MGHRA, CDR2 YSYEKL. This CDR3 is built from 15 residues. CDR3 sequence reads: CASSQTGTLAYEQYF. The CDR3, as DNA: TGCGCCAGCAGCCAGACCGGGACACTAGCCTACGAGCAGTACTTC.

This rearrangement joins TRBV9 to TRBJ2-1; 12 positions match TRBD2. V trimming: 3 bases; J trimming: 2 bases; junction bases outside the gene matches: 3. The germline CDR1 and CDR2 sequences are SGDLS and YYNGEE. This CDR3 is 16 amino acids long. The CDR3 region has the DNA TGTGCCAGCAGCGCTAGACTAGCGGGAGCCTACAATGAGCAGTTCTTC. Encoded protein: CASSARLAGAYNEQFF. Variable domain in full (rest from reference TRBV9 and TRBJ2-1): DSGVTQTPKHLITATGQRVTLRCSPRSGDLSVYWYQQSLDQGLQFLIQYYNGEERAKGNILERFSAQQFPDLHSELNLSSLELGDSALYFCASSARLAGAYNEQFFGPGTRLTVL.

V is TRBV7-2 and J is TRBJ1-5; tentative D call: TRBD1 (6 bases). With 5 bases removed from V and 3 bases from J, the gap between germline ends came to 14 bases. This CDR3 is built from 15 residues. Germline V CDR1 and CDR2: SGHTA, FQGNSA. The CDR3 DNA is TGTGCCAGCAGCCCACAGGGTGCAGTCAATCAGCCCCAGCATTTT. Its protein is CASSPQGAVNQPQHF.

The table lists this clone with a few counts. The gene calls are TRBV9 and TRBJ1-1, with D unclear. Trimming removed 0 bases at V and 0 bases at J, with 3 bases between. CDR3 length: 13 residues. The germline V gene has CDR1 SGDLS and CDR2 YYNGEE. The CDR3 loop reads CASSVDMNTEAFF. DNA for the CDR3: TGTGCCAGCAGCGTAGATATGAACACTGAAGCTTTCTTT.

This chain joins TRBV18 and TRBJ2-3, with TRBD1 identical over 9 bases. The CDR3 totals 15 residues. The V gene end was trimmed by 1 base and the J gene end by 4 bases; junction bases not matched to a gene: 3. From germline, CDR1 is KGHSH and CDR2 LQKENI. The CDR3 DNA sequence: TGTGCCAGCTCACCACGGGACAGGGTCGCAGATACGCAGTATTTT. Translating it yields CASSPRDRVADTQYF.

The chain has TRBV4-2 and TRBJ1-1, with D perhaps TRBD1 (6 bases). Trimming removed 0 bases at V and 7 bases at J, with 12 bases between. CDR1 and CDR2 from the germline V gene are LGHNA and YNFKEQ. The CDR3 loop spans 14 amino acids. CDR3 coding DNA: TGTGCCAGCAGCCAAGATAGGGGGGGCGGTGAAGCTTTCTTT. As protein: CASSQDRGGGEAFF.

This clone was counted only a few times. The chain recombines TRBV7-9 with TRBJ1-1, with TRBD1 matching 8 bases. Germline V gene lookup returns CDR1 SEHNR and CDR2 FQNEAQ (reference sequence). Trimming at V came to 0 bases and at J to 1 base, leaving 7 bases not matched to a gene. The CDR3 has 17 amino acids. CDR3 coding DNA: TGTGCCAGCAGCTTAGCCCAGGGGGCCCGCTGGAACACTGAAGCTTTCTTT. Protein sequence: CASSLAQGARWNTEAFF.

J is TRBJ2-7 and V is TRBV7-9, with TRBD1 identical over 7 bases. The J segment lost 5 bases and the V segment lost 5 bases, leaving 9 bases of the junction unmatched. The CDR3 is made up of 14 amino acids. Germline-derived CDR1 and CDR2 are SEHNR and FQNEAQ (reference sequence). The CDR3 region has the DNA TGTGCCAGCAGCGCCCCAGGGGGAGTGAACGAGCAGTACTTC. Translating gives CASSAPGGVNEQYF.

The V gene is TRBV5-4, the J gene TRBJ2-1; a weak D match, TRBD2 (5 bases). Per the germline V gene, CDR1 is SGHNT and CDR2 is YYREEE (reference sequence). Trimming took 0 bases from V and 0 from J, leaving 16 bases between them. This CDR3 is 18 amino acids long. The CDR3, as DNA: TGTGCCAGCAGCTTGGGTCCCATGGGGAGCGGCTCCTACAATGAGCAGTTCTTC. Translated: CASSLGPMGSGSYNEQFF.